This T cell receptor beta chain was found in a study of shared clonotypes between healthy human individuals. Study outcomes and limitations: Non-shared clonotypes displayed generation probabilities falling below those of clonotypes present in all four donors.

Trimming at V came to 5 bases and at J to 7 bases, leaving 7 bases not matched to a gene. The CDR3 contains 14 residues. Germline CDR1 is SEHNR and CDR2 is FQNEAQ (reference sequence). The deep-level immunoSEQ assay was used. Clones were sequenced by immunoSEQ multiplex PCR, and TCRdb holds only the in-frame ones, with some missing. The sample holds about 1 million clones; under 80% are singletons and the top ten take about 1.4%. This clone occurred a few times. The antigen remains unidentified. The J gene is TRBJ1-4, the V gene TRBV7-9, with 7 bases aligning to TRBD1. The specimen was memory CD4+ T cells sorted from blood. Subset defined: CD45RA-negative fraction. This TCR was recovered from a man younger than 35 in good health. The CDR3 sequence is CASSPDRVGEKLFF. In nucleotides, the CDR3 is TGTGCCAGCAGCCCCGACAGGGTGGGTGAAAAACTGTTTTTT.